One sample yielded the 21 T cell receptor beta chains listed below, sequenced in a study of cytomegalovirus exposure and HLA in healthy donors. Amplification used 60 Vbeta primers and 13 Jbeta primers. The assay was immunoSEQ multiplex PCR, and TCRdb's table has in-frame clones only and misses some. The sample includes around 130,000 clones, about four fifths of them seen just once. The specimen sequenced was PBMCs. The receptors stem from a woman aged 40 to 50 in good health and CMV-seronegative.

The V call is TRBV9, the J call TRBJ2-1, with 13 bases identical to TRBD2. V was clipped by 0 bases and J by 7 bases; unmatched bases: 4. Germline CDR1 SGDLS, CDR2 YYNGEE. The CDR3 length is 16 residues. Here the CDR3 reads CASSVGTSGRKNEQFF. The CDR3 DNA is TGTGCCAGCAGCGTAGGGACTAGCGGGAGAAAGAATGAGCAGTTCTTC.

This sequence joins TRBV11-2 and TRBJ2-7, with 7 bases fitting TRBD1. V lost 7 bases, J lost 3 bases, and 6 bases stayed unmatched. CDR1 is SGHAT and CDR2 is FQNNGV in the germline V gene. There are 13 residues in the CDR3. Here the CDR3 DNA reads TGTGCCAGCATTCAACAGGGGTACTACGAGCAGTACTTC. It yields the protein CASIQQGYYEQYF.

The V call is TRBV11-2, the J call TRBJ2-7, with D perhaps matching TRBD1 (5 bases). Germline CDR1 and CDR2: SGHAT and FQNNGV. The CDR3 covers 14 residues. Deletions cut 1 base from V and 2 bases from J, with 9 bases between. CDR3 sequence (DNA): TGTGCCAGCAGCTTAGTTCAGGGCCCCTACGAGCAGTACTTC. Translation gives CASSLVQGPYEQYF.

The chain uses TRBV7-8 and TRBJ2-7; 9 nucleotides match TRBD1. Trimming took 6 bases from V and 5 from J; bases not matched to a gene: 8. The CDR3 spans 14 residues. Germline V lookup: CDR1 SGHVS, CDR2 FQNEAQ. CDR3 nucleotide sequence: TGTGCCAGCAGTGGGGGGACAGGGTCCCACGAGCAGTACTTC. Translated, it gives CASSGGTGSHEQYF.

The rearrangement links TRBV4-1 to TRBJ1-1, with D tentatively TRBD1 (6 bases). Germline V gives CDR1 MGHRA, CDR2 YSYEKL. The CDR3 runs 14 residues. The germline V and J ends were trimmed by 4 bases and 3 bases, with 12 bases remaining between them. The chain's CDR3 is CASSRGQLDTEAFF. The CDR3 coding sequence is TGCGCCAGCAGCCGAGGACAGTTGGACACTGAAGCTTTCTTT.

This chain uses TRBV5-4 with TRBJ2-5; 7 bases align to TRBD1. Germline trimming cut 7 bases from V and 2 bases from J; bases unmatched to any gene: 5. CDR1 and CDR2 (germline): SGHNT, YYREEE (reference sequence). The CDR3 sequence is 13 residues long. CDR3 coding DNA: TGTGCCAGCGGCGACAGGGTTCAAGAGACCCAGTACTTC. Protein sequence: CASGDRVQETQYF.

This clone was seen just once. The J gene is TRBJ2-5, the V gene TRBV11-2; 8 bases are shared with TRBD2. Trimming took 7 bases from V and 2 from J; bases not matched to a gene: 9. CDR1 and CDR2 from the germline V gene are SGHAT and FQNNGV. The CDR3 runs to 15 residues. The CDR3 sequence is CASNAGGLPQETQYF. The CDR3 DNA reads TGTGCCAGCAACGCGGGGGGTTTGCCTCAAGAGACCCAGTACTTC.

Only one count was recorded for this clone. The chain has TRBV7-3 and TRBJ2-7; D is possibly TRBD1 (6 bases). V lost 5 bases to trimming and J lost 7 bases, with 15 bases between them. Germline CDR1 is SGHTA and CDR2 is FQGTGA. The CDR3 is made up of 13 amino acids. The DNA for the CDR3 is TGTGCCAGCAGCCTACAGGGACACTTAGAGCAGTACTTC. It encodes CASSLQGHLEQYF.

The V call is TRBV5-4, the J call TRBJ1-2; 8 bases fit TRBD1. The CDR3 is made up of 15 amino acids. The germline gives CDR1 SGHNT, CDR2 YYREEE (reference sequence). V lost 1 base to trimming and J lost 1 base; unmatched junction nucleotides: 3. CDR3 residues: CASSLNRGSNYGYTF. CDR3 DNA sequence: TGTGCCAGCAGCTTGAACAGGGGGAGTAACTATGGCTACACCTTC.

J is TRBJ1-4 and V is TRBV7-9; weak D call: TRBD1 (6 bases). Looked up from germline, CDR1 is SEHNR and CDR2 is FQNEAQ (reference sequence). V lost 6 bases, J lost 3 bases, and 14 bases lay in between. There are 15 residues in the CDR3. CDR3 residues: CASSKPGGPNEKLFF. The CDR3 DNA reads TGTGCCAGCAGTAAACCCGGGGGGCCTAATGAAAAACTGTTTTTT.

The chain is built from TRBV11-3 and TRBJ2-1; D uncertain. Germline V gene data show CDR1 as SGHNT and CDR2 as YENEEA. V lost 4 bases to trimming and J lost 6 bases, with 10 bases between them. This CDR3 spans 13 amino acids. The CDR3 spells CASSSGLVNEQFF. The CDR3 DNA reads TGTGCCAGCAGCTCGGGTTTGGTCAATGAGCAGTTCTTC.

The rearrangement links TRBV7-9 to TRBJ1-3; TRBD1 matches 7 bases. The germline gives CDR1 SEHNR, CDR2 FQNEAQ (reference sequence). Trimming cost V 0 bases and J 3 bases; bases outside gene matches: 8. The CDR3 sequence is 17 residues long. The CDR3 loop reads CASSLAPKRDSGNTIYF. As DNA, the CDR3 is TGTGCCAGCAGCTTAGCACCGAAACGGGACAGTGGAAACACCATATATTTT.

The V gene is TRBV6-1, the J gene TRBJ1-2; possible D gene TRBD1, 6 bases. This CDR3 is built from 13 residues. CDR1 MNHNS and CDR2 SASEGT come from the germline V gene. Trimming stripped 3 bases from V and 3 bases from J, with 8 bases between. The CDR3 DNA reads as TGTGCCAGCAGTGAGGACAGCTACTATGGCTACACCTTC. Encoded protein: CASSEDSYYGYTF.

V and J are TRBV19 and TRBJ1-5, with 8 nucleotides matching TRBD1. Trimming at V came to 5 bases and at J to 2 bases, leaving 5 bases not matched to a gene. Germline V gene sequence: CDR1 LNHDA, CDR2 SQIVND (reference sequence). This CDR3 is built from 15 residues. CDR3 region: CASSSLDRGNQPQHF. The DNA for the CDR3 is TGTGCCAGTAGTTCTCTGGACAGGGGCAATCAGCCCCAGCATTTT.

The V gene is TRBV4-3, the J gene TRBJ2-1; 7 bases fit TRBD2. The J segment lost 0 bases and the V segment lost 4 bases, leaving 6 bases of the junction unmatched. Per germline, CDR1 LGHNA and CDR2 YSLEER. The CDR3 consists of 16 residues. Here the CDR3 reads CASSRDGGSSYNEQFF. As DNA, the CDR3 is TGCGCCAGCAGCCGAGACGGGGGGAGCTCCTACAATGAGCAGTTCTTC.

This chain connects TRBV6-1 to TRBJ2-1; D is possibly TRBD2 (5 bases). The CDR3 loop spans 13 amino acids. Trimming shortened V by 0 bases and J by 10 bases, and 10 bases separated the two germline ends. Germline V CDR1 and CDR2: MNHNS, SASEGT. CDR3 sequence (DNA): TGTGCCAGCAGTGAAGCGCTTCGGAGGGAGCAGTTCTTC. Translating it yields CASSEALRREQFF.

This chain links TRBV29-1 with TRBJ2-1, with no clear D. This CDR3 contains 8 residues. V lost 7 bases, J lost 9 bases, and 4 bases lay in between. Germline CDR1 reads SQVTM; CDR2 reads ANQGSEA. The CDR3 here is CSALEQFF. The CDR3 DNA reads TGCAGCGCCCTTGAGCAGTTCTTC.

J is TRBJ2-3 and V is TRBV11-2; 7 nucleotides align to TRBD1. This CDR3 contains 14 residues. Germline CDR1 is SGHAT and CDR2 is FQNNGV. V was pared by 5 bases and J by 1 base, with 3 bases of the junction left unmatched. The chain's CDR3 is CASSVGQGTDTQYF. The CDR3 region has the DNA TGTGCCAGCAGCGTAGGACAGGGCACAGATACGCAGTATTTT.

The gene calls are TRBV6-1 and TRBJ2-7; TRBD1 matches 8 bases. The ends lost 4 bases at V and 3 bases at J; junction bases unmatched: 11. This CDR3 has 16 amino acids. CDR1 is MNHNS, CDR2 SASEGT, per germline. The CDR3 DNA sequence: TGTGCCAGCAGTGGAGAGGCCGGGACAGGTCTCTACGAGCAGTACTTC. It specifies CASSGEAGTGLYEQYF.

This clone appeared a single time. V gene TRBV11-3 combines with J gene TRBJ2-3; D is ambiguous. The CDR3 is made up of 15 amino acids. Germline V gives CDR1 SGHNT, CDR2 YENEEA. V was trimmed by 1 base and J by 0 bases, leaving 8 bases between them. CDR3 bases: TGTGCCAGCAGCTTAGGGGTGACTAGCACAGATACGCAGTATTTT. Translated: CASSLGVTSTDTQYF.

The V and J genes are TRBV5-1 and TRBJ2-3; D is perhaps TRBD2 (6 bases). The V gene's germline CDR1 is SGHRS and CDR2 YFSETQ. V lost 4 bases to trimming and J lost 4 bases, with 13 bases between them. The CDR3 has 14 residues. The CDR3 loop is CASSPTSPPDTQYF. CDR3 DNA: TGCGCCAGCAGCCCGACTAGTCCCCCAGATACGCAGTATTTT.